The 18 T cell receptor beta chains in this list originate from one sample, sequenced in a study of T cells after yellow fever vaccination. TCRdb independently ran MiXCR on the 5' RACE reads; one entry per CDR3 protein. The table shows over 300,000 distinct CDR3 sequences, with around 4% occurring only once. The sample consisted of PBMCs, taken on the day of the yellow fever booster vaccination. The receptors here all came from a man aged 18-30 years who received the YFV17D yellow fever vaccine.

The chain recombines TRBV5-4 with TRBJ1-4, with TRBD1 identical over 7 bases. J lost 4 bases, V lost 1 base, and 4 bases had no gene match. The CDR3 consists of 15 residues. CDR1 SGHNT and CDR2 YYREEE come from the germline V gene (reference sequence). The chain's CDR3 is CASSLRGQLNEKLFF. The CDR3 DNA follows: TGTGCCAGCAGCTTGCGGGGACAGCTTAATGAAAAACTGTTTTTT.

This clonotype has at least ten counts. The chain uses TRBV5-1 and TRBJ1-1, with D tentatively TRBD1 (6 bases). Trimming removed 4 bases at V and 7 bases at J, with 17 bases between. The CDR3 runs 14 residues. CDR1 SGHRS and CDR2 YFSETQ come from the germline V gene. The CDR3 spells CASSPQGLAGEAFF. The CDR3 bases are TGCGCCAGCAGCCCGCAGGGGCTAGCGGGTGAAGCTTTCTTT.

This clonotype was counted at least ten times. This chain links TRBV6-2 or TRBV6-3 with TRBJ1-4, with 8 nucleotides matching TRBD1. Unmatched junction bases numbered 4, after V lost 5 bases and J lost 8 bases. Germline CDR1 is MNHEY and CDR2 is SVGEGT. CDR3 length equals 13 residues. The CDR3 sequence: CASSRGQAEKLFF. The CDR3 region has the DNA TGTGCCAGCAGTAGGGGACAGGCGGAAAAACTGTTTTTT.

This chain links TRBV20-1 with TRBJ2-7; no clear D. This CDR3 is built from 12 residues. The V and J ends lost 5 bases and 2 bases respectively, with 10 bases between them. Germline CDR1 is DFQATT and CDR2 is SNEGSKA (reference sequence). The CDR3 bases are TGCAGTGCTGGCCGGGTCCCCTACGAGCAGTACGTC. Its protein is CSAGRVPYEQYV.

This chain joins TRBV20-1 and TRBJ2-7; 9 bases fit TRBD1. The junction had 4 bases not matched to a gene; V was cut back by 5 bases and J by 2 bases. The CDR3 has 13 amino acids. The germline gives CDR1 DFQATT, CDR2 SNEGSKA (reference sequence). CDR3 DNA: TGCAGTGCTGGGACAGGGTCCACCTACGAGCAGTACTTC. As protein: CSAGTGSTYEQYF.

This clonotype was observed a handful of times. This chain links TRBV10-1 with TRBJ2-7, with TRBD1 matching 7 bases. The CDR3 has 10 amino acids. CDR1 is WNHNN, CDR2 SYGVQD, per germline (reference sequence). The CDR3 reads CARQGYEQYV. The CDR3 DNA follows: TGCGCACGACAGGGCTACGAGCAGTACGTC.

This clonotype was recorded a few times. CDR3 amino acids: CASSYSRTALGYGYTF. CDR3 in DNA: TGTGCCAGCAGTTACTCTCGGACTGCTTTAGGGTATGGCTACACCTTC. The rearrangement links TRBV6-5 to TRBJ1-2, with unresolved D. Trimming removed 0 bases from V and 5 bases from J, with 16 bases in between. This CDR3 is built from 16 residues. Germline V lookup: CDR1 MNHEY, CDR2 SVGAGI.

This clonotype appeared many times. The rearrangement uses TRBV5-1 and TRBJ1-5; TRBD1 might be the D (6 bases). Per the germline V gene, CDR1 is SGHRS and CDR2 is YFSETQ. Trimming left V 3 bases short and J 0 bases short, with 13 bases between. The CDR3 loop spans 16 amino acids. In DNA, the CDR3 is TGCGCCAGCAGCTGGGGGGCCGGGGATAGCAATCAGCCCCAGCATTTT. Encoded protein: CASSWGAGDSNQPQHF.

This clonotype has at least ten counts. The V call is TRBV9, the J call TRBJ2-1; 8 bases match TRBD2. J gave up 9 bases and V 0 bases, and 8 bases lay outside the gene matches. The V gene's germline CDR1 is SGDLS and CDR2 YYNGEE. The CDR3 extends over 15 amino acids. DNA of the CDR3: TGTGCCAGCAGCGTAGCGGGGGGGCTGGTAGCTGAGCAGTTCTTC. Its translation is CASSVAGGLVAEQFF.

This clonotype was picked up many times. The chain has TRBV5-1 and TRBJ2-3; maybe TRBD2 (7 bases). This CDR3 has 16 residues. V lost 3 bases to trimming and J lost 1 base, with 15 bases between them. Germline CDR1 is SGHRS and CDR2 is YFSETQ. CDR3 region: CASSSGGPPGTDTQYF. DNA for the CDR3: TGCGCCAGCAGCTCCGGGGGGCCCCCTGGCACAGATACGCAGTATTTT.

This clonotype showed up many times. The CDR3 coding sequence is TGTGCCAGCAGCCTTCGGGGGGGAAACATTCAGTACTTC. This encodes CASSLRGGNIQYF. The chain employs TRBV3-1 and TRBJ2-4, with 8 bases that match TRBD2. There are 13 residues in the CDR3. The ends lost 4 bases at V and 6 bases at J; junction bases unmatched: 2. Germline CDR1 reads LGHDT; CDR2 reads YNNKEL (reference sequence).

The chain carries TRBV27 and TRBJ1-2; 7 bases line up with TRBD1. The CDR3 runs 14 residues. The germline V gene has CDR1 MNHEY and CDR2 SMNVEV (reference sequence). J was trimmed by 4 bases and V by 4 bases; bases with no gene match: 6. CDR3 nucleotide sequence: TGTGCCAGCAGTTCCGGGACAGCCATCTATGGCTACACCTTC. It specifies CASSSGTAIYGYTF.

This clonotype was seen a few times. This chain uses TRBV6-2 or TRBV6-3 with TRBJ2-1, with TRBD2 matching over 9 bases. Trimming removed 8 bases from V and 6 bases from J; junction bases left unmatched: 8. CDR1 is MNHEY, CDR2 SVGEGT, per germline. The CDR3 length is 14 residues. CDR3: CASGPSGAVNEQFF. The DNA for the CDR3 is TGTGCCAGCGGACCTAGCGGGGCGGTCAATGAGCAGTTCTTC.

The table lists this clonotype with a few counts. The J gene is TRBJ1-1, the V gene TRBV6-2 or TRBV6-3; D remains ambiguous. V was pared by 9 bases and J by 0 bases, with 17 bases between. The germline V gene encodes CDR1 MNHEY and CDR2 SVGEGT. The CDR3 consists of 15 residues. The CDR3 DNA reads as TGTGCCAGTAGGGAACCGAGAGAATTGAACACTGAAGCTTTCTTT. This codes for CASREPRELNTEAFF.

This clonotype was observed a few times. The CDR3 DNA is TGTGCCAGCTCACCACGTCCCCGACAGTTTTCTAATGAAAAACTGTTTTTT. Its translation is CASSPRPRQFSNEKLFF. The V and J genes are TRBV18 and TRBJ1-4; D may be TRBD1 (5 bases). The CDR3 loop spans 17 amino acids. V lost 1 base and J lost 3, with 15 bases in between. Germline V gene data show CDR1 as KGHSH and CDR2 as LQKENI.

The V and J genes are TRBV20-1 and TRBJ2-1, with a weak D call TRBD1 (6 bases). The ends were cut back, 2 bases at V and 0 bases at J, with 11 bases in the middle. The germline CDR1 and CDR2 sequences are DFQATT and SNEGSKA (reference sequence). The CDR3 sequence is 15 residues long. CDR3 nucleotides: TGCAGTGCTAGAAGGGACACGAGCTCCTACAATGAGCAGTTCTTC. This sequence encodes CSARRDTSSYNEQFF.

J is TRBJ2-5 and V is TRBV28, with a tentative D call TRBD1 (6 bases). Between the trimmed V and J ends, which lost 6 bases and 6 bases, there was a span of 14 bases. CDR1 and CDR2 from the germline V gene are MDHEN and SYDVKM. This CDR3 contains 13 residues. The DNA for the CDR3 is TGTGCCAGCAGAACAGGGATGGGAAAGACCCAGTACTTC. This encodes CASRTGMGKTQYF.

This clonotype was observed a few times. V gene TRBV14 combines with J gene TRBJ2-2; TRBD1 aligns across 7 bases. CDR1 SGHDN and CDR2 FVKESK come from the germline V gene. V lost 5 bases, J lost 1 base, and 13 bases stayed unmatched. The CDR3 runs 18 residues. The CDR3 coding sequence is TGTGCCAGCAGCAGACGCCGGGACAGAAATAGGAACACCGGGGAGCTGTTTTTT. This codes for CASSRRRDRNRNTGELFF. Full variable domain (missing parts from reference TRBV14 and TRBJ2-2): EAGVTQFPSHSVIEKGQTVTLRCDPISGHDNLYWYRRVMGKEIKFLLHFVKESKQDESGMPNNRFLAERTGGTYSTLKVQPAELEDSGVYFCASSRRRDRNRNTGELFFGEGSRLTVL.